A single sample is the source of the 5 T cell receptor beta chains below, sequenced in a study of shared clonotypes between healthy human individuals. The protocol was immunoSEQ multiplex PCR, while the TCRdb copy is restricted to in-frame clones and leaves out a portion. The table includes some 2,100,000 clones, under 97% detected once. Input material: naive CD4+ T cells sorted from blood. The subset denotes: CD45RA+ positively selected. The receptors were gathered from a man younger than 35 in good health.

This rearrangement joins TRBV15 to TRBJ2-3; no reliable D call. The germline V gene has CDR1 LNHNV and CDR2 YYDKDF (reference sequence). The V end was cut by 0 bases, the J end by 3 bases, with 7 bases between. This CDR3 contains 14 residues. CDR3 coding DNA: TGTGCCACCAGCAGAGATCGGCGGACAGATACGCAGTATTTT. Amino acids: CATSRDRRTDTQYF.

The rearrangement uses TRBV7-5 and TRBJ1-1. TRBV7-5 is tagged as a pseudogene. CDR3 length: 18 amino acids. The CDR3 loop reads CARSSSQPEGTGNTEAFF. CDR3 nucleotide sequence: TGTGCCAGAAGCTCCTCCCAACCTGAGGGGACGGGGAACACTGAAGCTTTCTTT.

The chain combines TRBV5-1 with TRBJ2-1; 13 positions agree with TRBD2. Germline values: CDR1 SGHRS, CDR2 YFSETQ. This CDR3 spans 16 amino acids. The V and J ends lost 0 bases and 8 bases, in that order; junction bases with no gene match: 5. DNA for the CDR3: TGCGCCAGCAGCTTGGAGCCGACTAGCGGGGGGTATGAGCAGTTCTTC. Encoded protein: CASSLEPTSGGYEQFF. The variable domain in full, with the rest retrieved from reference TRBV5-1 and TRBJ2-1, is KAGVTQTPRYLIKTRGQQVTLSCSPISGHRSVSWYQQTPGQGLQFLFEYFSETQRNKGNFPGRFSGRQFSNSRSEMNVSTLELGDSALYLCASSLEPTSGGYEQFFGPGTRLTVL.

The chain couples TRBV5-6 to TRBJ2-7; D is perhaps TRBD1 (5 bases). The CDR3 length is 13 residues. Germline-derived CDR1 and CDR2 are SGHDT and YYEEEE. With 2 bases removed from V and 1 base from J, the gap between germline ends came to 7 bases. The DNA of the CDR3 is TGTGCCAGCAGCTTTGACAGTTCCTACGAGCAGTACTTC. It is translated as CASSFDSSYEQYF. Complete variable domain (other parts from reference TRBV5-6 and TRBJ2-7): DAGVTQSPTHLIKTRGQQVTLRCSPKSGHDTVSWYQQALGQGPQFIFQYYEEEERQRGNFPDRFSGHQFPNYSSELNVNALLLGDSALYLCASSFDSSYEQYFGPGTRLTVT.

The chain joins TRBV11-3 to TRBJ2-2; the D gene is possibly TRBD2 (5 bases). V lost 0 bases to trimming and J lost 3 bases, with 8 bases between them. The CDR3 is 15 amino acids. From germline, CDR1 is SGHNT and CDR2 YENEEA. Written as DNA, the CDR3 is TGTGCCAGCAGCTTAGATGGGAGACACACCGGGGAGCTGTTTTTT. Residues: CASSLDGRHTGELFF.